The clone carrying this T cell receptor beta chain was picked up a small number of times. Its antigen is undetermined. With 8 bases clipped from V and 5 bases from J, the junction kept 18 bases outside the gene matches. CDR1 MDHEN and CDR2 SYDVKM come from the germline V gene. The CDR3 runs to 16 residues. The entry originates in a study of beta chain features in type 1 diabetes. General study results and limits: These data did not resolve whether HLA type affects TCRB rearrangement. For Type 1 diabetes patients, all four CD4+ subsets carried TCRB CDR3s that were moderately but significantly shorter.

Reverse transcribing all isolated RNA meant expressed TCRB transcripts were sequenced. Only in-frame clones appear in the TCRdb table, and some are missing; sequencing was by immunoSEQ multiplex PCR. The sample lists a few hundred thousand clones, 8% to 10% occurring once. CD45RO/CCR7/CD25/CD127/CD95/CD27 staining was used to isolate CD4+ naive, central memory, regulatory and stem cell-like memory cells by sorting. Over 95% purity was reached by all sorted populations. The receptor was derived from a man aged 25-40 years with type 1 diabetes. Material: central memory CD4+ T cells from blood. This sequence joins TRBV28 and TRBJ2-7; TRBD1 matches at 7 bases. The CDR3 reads CASRRRTGSVVHEQYF. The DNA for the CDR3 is TGTGCCAGCCGTAGAAGGACAGGTTCGGTTGTCCACGAGCAGTACTTC.